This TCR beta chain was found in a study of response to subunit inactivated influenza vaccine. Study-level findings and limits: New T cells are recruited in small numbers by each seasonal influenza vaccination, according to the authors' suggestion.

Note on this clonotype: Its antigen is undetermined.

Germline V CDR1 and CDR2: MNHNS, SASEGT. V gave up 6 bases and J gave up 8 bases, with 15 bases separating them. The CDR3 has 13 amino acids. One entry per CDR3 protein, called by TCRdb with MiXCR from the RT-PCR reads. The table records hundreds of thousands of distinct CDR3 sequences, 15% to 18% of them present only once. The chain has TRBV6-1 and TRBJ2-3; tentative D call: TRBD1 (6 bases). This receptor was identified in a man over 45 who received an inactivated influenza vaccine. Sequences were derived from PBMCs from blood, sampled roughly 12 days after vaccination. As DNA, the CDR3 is TGTGCCAGCAGGCAGGGGACCCGAGGTACGCAGTATTTT. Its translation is CASRQGTRGTQYF.